The 21 T cell receptor beta chains given below trace back to one sample, sequenced in a study of T-cell memory formation after mild COVID-19. In TCRdb, the 5' RACE reads were re-called with MiXCR into one record per CDR3 protein. Of hundreds of thousands of distinct CDR3 sequences in the sample, about a sixth were seen once. Source material: PBMCs or a T cell subset sorted from them (not recorded which). These receptors came from a young man who had mild COVID-19 (a few samples of this study predate the infection). Cell type and time point are not known.

The chain couples TRBV7-9 to TRBJ2-2; possibly TRBD2 for D (7 bases). Between the trimmed V and J ends, which lost 5 bases and 3 bases, there was a span of 13 bases. The CDR3 spans 15 residues. Looked up from germline, CDR1 is SEHNR and CDR2 is FQNEAQ (reference sequence). CDR3 coding DNA: TGTGCCAGCAGCCGCGGGGGCAGGGACACCGGGGAGCTGTTTTTT. It is translated as CASSRGGRDTGELFF.

The V call is TRBV7-2, the J call TRBJ2-1; D is possibly TRBD1 or TRBD2 (5 bases each). V lost 8 bases and J 10 bases, leaving 15 bases between the germline ends. This CDR3 contains 12 residues. Germline loops: CDR1 SGHTA, CDR2 FQGNSA. DNA for the CDR3: TGTGCCAGCTCCCGGGGCCGGCTAGAGCAGTTCTTC. Translation: CASSRGRLEQFF.

This clonotype was observed a few times. The chain couples TRBV4-1 to TRBJ2-7, with D uncertain. V shed 2 bases and J shed 0 bases, with 5 bases lying between them. The germline V gene has CDR1 MGHRA and CDR2 YSYEKL. CDR3 length equals 13 residues. The CDR3, as DNA: TGCGCCAGCAGCCAACTCAGCTCCTACGAGCAGTACTTC. Protein product: CASSQLSSYEQYF.

The chain joins TRBV28 to TRBJ2-7; maybe TRBD2 (6 bases). V lost 6 bases, J lost 3 bases, and 21 bases lay in between. The CDR3 runs 16 residues. The germline CDR1 and CDR2 sequences are MDHEN and SYDVKM. CDR3 coding DNA: TGTGCCAGCAGCCGATCAGAGGCGGGGAGAATCTACGAGCAGTACTTC. Residues: CASSRSEAGRIYEQYF.

This clonotype showed up many times. V usage is TRBV6-5 and J usage is TRBJ2-5; D unresolved. The V gene lost 5 bases and the J gene lost 1 base, with 14 bases spanning the gap. Looked up from germline, CDR1 is MNHEY and CDR2 is SVGAGI. The CDR3 is 15 residues long. The DNA for the CDR3 is TGTGCCAGCAGTCCCACATGGGGTCTCCAAGAGACCCAGTACTTC. Translation gives CASSPTWGLQETQYF.

This clonotype was observed a few times. V usage is TRBV11-2 and J usage is TRBJ2-7, with 7 positions matching TRBD1. The V and J ends lost 4 bases and 6 bases, in that order; junction bases with no gene match: 6. Germline CDR1 reads SGHAT; CDR2 reads FQNNGV. The CDR3 runs 13 residues. The CDR3 nucleotides are TGTGCCAGCAGCTCAGACAGGGTCAGCGAGCAGTACTTC. Translating it yields CASSSDRVSEQYF.

This clonotype was detected ten times or more. The chain uses TRBV7-3 and TRBJ2-3, with 9 bases matching TRBD2. V lost 3 bases to trimming and J lost 1 base; unmatched junction nucleotides: 2. This CDR3 contains 15 residues. The germline CDR1 and CDR2 sequences are SGHTA and FQGTGA. The CDR3 DNA sequence: TGTGCCAGCAGCTTTAGCGGGGGAGGCACAGATACGCAGTATTTT. Its protein is CASSFSGGGTDTQYF. Using reference TRBV7-3 and TRBJ2-3 for the parts outside the CDR3, the full variable domain is GAGVSQTPSNKVTEKGKYVELRCDPISGHTALYWYRQSLGQGPEFLIYFQGTGAADDSGLPNDRFFAVRPEGSVSTLKIQRTERGDSAVYLCASSFSGGGTDTQYFGPGTRLTVL.

This clonotype showed up just a few times. The chain is built from TRBV6-2 or TRBV6-3 and TRBJ1-5; weak D call: TRBD1 (6 bases). Germline loops: CDR1 MNHEY, CDR2 SVGEGT. This CDR3 comprises 16 residues. V lost 6 bases and J lost 9, with 24 bases in between. CDR3 in amino acids: CASSAIQGRVRWPQHF. The DNA for the CDR3 is TGTGCCAGCAGCGCCATACAGGGTCGGGTTCGGTGGCCCCAGCATTTT.

This clonotype was counted between two and nine times. The rearrangement joins TRBV11-2 to TRBJ2-7; D is possibly TRBD1 or TRBD2 (6 bases each). V lost 5 bases to trimming and J lost 3 bases, with 17 bases between them. Germline V gene lookup returns CDR1 SGHAT and CDR2 FQNNGV. The CDR3 sequence is 15 residues long. The CDR3 DNA is TGTGCCAGCAGCCCCAAGGGGGGCAGGGGCTACGAGCAGTACTTC. The encoded protein is CASSPKGGRGYEQYF.

The table lists this clonotype with a few counts. V and J are TRBV5-4 and TRBJ1-1; D remains ambiguous. V lost 3 bases, J lost 5 bases, and 11 bases lay in between. This CDR3 spans 13 amino acids. Germline V gene data show CDR1 as SGHNT and CDR2 as YYREEE (reference sequence). Written as DNA, the CDR3 is TGTGCCAGCAGCTACAAGGGCGCAACTGAAGCTTTCTTT. Translation gives CASSYKGATEAFF.

The chain employs TRBV4-3 and TRBJ2-3, with D hard to call. V was pared by 2 bases and J by 2 bases, with 8 bases between. The CDR3 extends over 14 amino acids. Germline CDR1 is LGHNA and CDR2 is YSLEER. CDR3: CASSQLSATDTQYF. CDR3 bases: TGCGCCAGCAGCCAACTATCCGCCACAGATACGCAGTATTTT.

The rearrangement links TRBV5-1 to TRBJ2-4; 8 nucleotides line up with TRBD1. This CDR3 spans 17 amino acids. The ends lost 2 bases at V and 1 base at J; junction bases unmatched: 8. The germline CDR1 and CDR2 sequences are SGHRS and YFSETQ. The CDR3 loop is CASSLSDRGTAKNIQYF. CDR3 coding DNA: TGCGCCAGCAGCTTATCCGACAGGGGTACGGCCAAAAACATTCAGTACTTC.

The chain employs TRBV5-1 and TRBJ2-5, with 7 positions matching TRBD2. The CDR3 loop spans 15 amino acids. With 3 bases clipped from V and 1 base from J, the junction kept 6 bases outside the gene matches. Per the germline V gene, CDR1 is SGHRS and CDR2 is YFSETQ. The CDR3 nucleotides are TGCGCCAGCAGCTCGAGCGGGACCGGCCAAGAGACCCAGTACTTC. Translating gives CASSSSGTGQETQYF.

V gene TRBV5-5 combines with J gene TRBJ1-6; D remains unclear. Germline CDR1 reads SGHKS; CDR2 reads YYEKEE (reference sequence). V lost 4 bases and J lost 3, with 14 bases in between. This CDR3 has 16 amino acids. The DNA of the CDR3 is TGTGCCAGCAGCCGACCGGCAGGCGGCTATAATTCACCCCTCCACTTT. Protein product: CASSRPAGGYNSPLHF.

In this sample, this clonotype turned up a few times. V gene TRBV5-1 combines with J gene TRBJ2-3; D not certain. V was pared by 0 bases and J by 0 bases, with 11 bases between. From germline, CDR1 is SGHRS and CDR2 YFSETQ. There are 16 residues in the CDR3. The chain's CDR3 is CASSLAGTTSTDTQYF. CDR3 nucleotides: TGCGCCAGCAGCTTGGCCGGCACAACTAGCACAGATACGCAGTATTTT.

The chain has TRBV7-9 and TRBJ1-6; D is ambiguous. V dropped 5 bases and J dropped 10 bases, with 12 bases sitting between them. Germline assignment: CDR1 SEHNR and CDR2 FQNEAQ (reference sequence). The CDR3 is 13 amino acids. CDR3 nucleotides: TGTGCCAGCAGCGAAGGGTGGAGGTCACCCCTCCACTTT. This translates into CASSEGWRSPLHF.

Only a few counts were recorded for this clonotype. V and J are TRBV7-2 and TRBJ1-5; the D is unclear. The V end was cut by 2 bases, the J end by 6 bases, with 8 bases between. The CDR3 runs 13 residues. Germline CDR1 and CDR2: SGHTA and FQGNSA. The CDR3 region is CASSLPGGQPQHF. CDR3 bases: TGTGCCAGCAGCTTACCGGGAGGTCAGCCCCAGCATTTT. The full variable domain, rest sourced from reference TRBV7-2 and TRBJ1-5, is GAGVSQSPSNKVTEKGKDVELRCDPISGHTALYWYRQSLGQGLEFLIYFQGNSAPDKSGLPSDRFSAERTGGSVSTLTIQRTQQEDSAVYLCASSLPGGQPQHFGDGTRLSIL.

The chain links TRBV12-3 or TRBV12-4 to TRBJ2-7; tentatively, D is TRBD1 or TRBD2 (5 bases each). V shed 6 bases and J shed 0 bases, with 15 bases lying between them. The CDR3 consists of 15 residues. CDR3 amino acids: CASRRDVGLSYEQYF. CDR3 nucleotides: TGTGCCAGCAGAAGGGACGTCGGACTCTCCTACGAGCAGTACTTC.

This clonotype has just a few counts. This chain uses TRBV4-2 with TRBJ1-4, with D possibly being TRBD1 (5 bases). The CDR3 is made up of 16 amino acids. Per the germline V gene, CDR1 is LGHNA and CDR2 is YNFKEQ. V lost 4 bases and J lost 8, with 20 bases in between. This chain's CDR3 is CASSPSPGSVEEKLFF. CDR3 DNA: TGTGCCAGCAGCCCATCGCCAGGGTCGGTCGAGGAAAAACTGTTTTTT.

This clonotype came up a few times. The V call is TRBV12-3 or TRBV12-4, the J call TRBJ1-2; D might be TRBD1 (5 bases). CDR3 length: 15 residues. V shed 6 bases and J shed 6 bases, with 20 bases lying between them. CDR3 nucleotide sequence: TGTGCCAGCAGCCTAGGTGGGGGATTGCCTGATGGCTACACCTTC. Its translation: CASSLGGGLPDGYTF.

This clonotype turned up a few times. The J gene is TRBJ1-3, the V gene TRBV10-3; D call uncertain. V was shortened by 7 bases and J by 8 bases, with 15 bases between the two germline ends. The CDR3 extends over 13 amino acids. Germline assignment: CDR1 ENHRY and CDR2 SYGVKD. CDR3 sequence: CAIISAGGDTIYF. The CDR3 nucleotides read TGTGCCATCATTTCCGCTGGCGGGGACACCATATATTTT.